Listed below are T cell receptor beta chains from one sample, sequenced in a study of T cells in Graves' hyperthyroidism and ophthalmopathy. TCRdb called the multiplex PCR reads again in MiXCR, with one record for every CDR3 protein. The data show 730,000 or so distinct CDR3 sequences, under 20% seen once. Specimen: blood. All receptors come from a woman in her 50s with Graves' hyperthyroidism that later progressed to Graves' ophthalmopathy. Each CDR3 is given with its conserved first and last residue. The order of the fields is CDR3 protein, clone size, V gene, J gene. Clone size is not always given. Where it is, it says once, few, many or a class for expanded clones.

CDR3aa: CASSSSHGELFF; abundance: -; v_gene: TRBV6-2/TRBV6-3; j_gene: TRBJ2-2
CDR3aa: CASSYVRGGQETQYF; abundance: few; v_gene: TRBV6-5; j_gene: TRBJ2-5
CDR3aa: CASSLEENPNTEAFF; abundance: many; v_gene: TRBV5-1; j_gene: TRBJ1-1
CDR3aa: CASSHLTNTEAFF; abundance: many; v_gene: TRBV12-3/TRBV12-4; j_gene: TRBJ1-1
CDR3aa: CASSPLERENTEAFF; abundance: many; v_gene: TRBV11-2; j_gene: TRBJ1-1
CDR3aa: CASSLLTSGGGEQFF; abundance: -; v_gene: TRBV28; j_gene: TRBJ2-1
CDR3aa: CASSQDAGRTNTEAFF; abundance: -; v_gene: TRBV4-1; j_gene: TRBJ1-1
CDR3aa: CASSSLAGYYGYTF; abundance: -; v_gene: TRBV7-9; j_gene: TRBJ1-2
CDR3aa: CASCASPGEQYF; abundance: -; v_gene: TRBV12-3/TRBV12-4; j_gene: TRBJ2-7
CDR3aa: CSARVSGGTEAFF; abundance: many; v_gene: TRBV20-1; j_gene: TRBJ1-1
CDR3aa: CATSRPVLLGQQRDEQFF; abundance: many; v_gene: TRBV15; j_gene: TRBJ2-1
CDR3aa: CASSLQPSYNEQFF; abundance: -; v_gene: TRBV7-3; j_gene: TRBJ2-1
CDR3aa: CAISESMGGTDTQYF; abundance: few; v_gene: TRBV10-3; j_gene: TRBJ2-3
CDR3aa: CASSYIGAPNTEAFF; abundance: few; v_gene: TRBV6-5; j_gene: TRBJ1-1
CDR3aa: CASSYSSGASTEAFF; abundance: many; v_gene: TRBV6-6; j_gene: TRBJ1-1
CDR3aa: CASSLAVLQQNEQFF; abundance: many; v_gene: TRBV5-1; j_gene: TRBJ2-1
CDR3aa: CSARTTGKETQYF; abundance: -; v_gene: TRBV20-1; j_gene: TRBJ2-5
CDR3aa: CASSLQAGTVGELFF; abundance: many; v_gene: TRBV12-3/TRBV12-4; j_gene: TRBJ2-2
CDR3aa: CSARDIDNPKTEAFF; abundance: many; v_gene: TRBV20-1; j_gene: TRBJ1-1
CDR3aa: CASSTTSGGRYEQFF; abundance: many; v_gene: TRBV6-1; j_gene: TRBJ2-1
CDR3aa: CASSVVRQVEETQYF; abundance: -; v_gene: TRBV9; j_gene: TRBJ2-5
CDR3aa: CAWSAGQAGTDTQYF; abundance: many; v_gene: TRBV30; j_gene: TRBJ2-3
CDR3aa: CASSYSDTNQPQHF; abundance: few; v_gene: TRBV6-6; j_gene: TRBJ1-5
CDR3aa: CVSSENPNQGPYNEQFF; abundance: -; v_gene: TRBV28; j_gene: TRBJ2-1
CDR3aa: CASRPSSRVGTEAFF; abundance: few; v_gene: TRBV27; j_gene: TRBJ1-1
CDR3aa: CASSLAGTGGADGYTF; abundance: -; v_gene: TRBV28; j_gene: TRBJ1-2
CDR3aa: CATSNVQGPTYEQYF; abundance: many; v_gene: TRBV15; j_gene: TRBJ2-7
CDR3aa: CSARDSTGDYEQYF; abundance: many; v_gene: TRBV20-1; j_gene: TRBJ2-7
CDR3aa: CACEQNGELFF; abundance: many; v_gene: TRBV30; j_gene: TRBJ2-2
CDR3aa: CASSQGYRGVLTEAFF; abundance: -; v_gene: TRBV14; j_gene: TRBJ1-1
CDR3aa: CASTDSTADIQYF; abundance: -; v_gene: TRBV19; j_gene: TRBJ2-4
CDR3aa: CASTSSGGDSYNEQFF; abundance: many; v_gene: TRBV11-1; j_gene: TRBJ2-1
CDR3aa: CASSPPGRHQETQYF; abundance: many; v_gene: TRBV6-1; j_gene: TRBJ2-5
CDR3aa: CASSFVYSATNEKLFF; abundance: many; v_gene: TRBV11-2; j_gene: TRBJ1-4
CDR3aa: CASSLSPRGNQPQHF; abundance: many; v_gene: TRBV5-8; j_gene: TRBJ1-5
CDR3aa: CASMGRNYGYTF; abundance: -; v_gene: TRBV6-2/TRBV6-3; j_gene: TRBJ1-2
CDR3aa: CATSDPAGMEDTQYF; abundance: many; v_gene: TRBV24-1; j_gene: TRBJ2-3
CDR3aa: CASIVDRGNQPQHF; abundance: -; v_gene: TRBV6-1; j_gene: TRBJ1-5
CDR3aa: CASSHRLDTQYF; abundance: many; v_gene: TRBV7-9; j_gene: TRBJ2-3
CDR3aa: CSARTQGGYSTGELFF; abundance: many; v_gene: TRBV20-1; j_gene: TRBJ2-2
CDR3aa: CASSPVDQETQYF; abundance: -; v_gene: TRBV18; j_gene: TRBJ2-5
CDR3aa: CASSQVLTGGGLYNEQFF; abundance: many; v_gene: TRBV3-1; j_gene: TRBJ2-1
CDR3aa: CAWSGLGGNYGYTF; abundance: many; v_gene: TRBV30; j_gene: TRBJ1-2